One and the same sample provided the 14 T cell receptor beta chains below, sequenced in a study of blood T cell repertoires in COVID-19. Assay used: immunoSEQ multiplex PCR; TCRdb lists only in-frame clones, some missing. The table has 200,000 to 250,000 clones, around 83% seen once. The specimen was peripheral blood. These receptors were obtained from a man aged 45 to 65 with active or convalescent COVID-19.

This chain links TRBV6-5 with TRBJ1-5; 8 bases are shared with TRBD1. The CDR3 is 14 amino acids. The germline CDR1 and CDR2 sequences are MNHEY and SVGAGI. Unmatched junction bases numbered 3, after V lost 7 bases and J lost 1 base. The CDR3 DNA follows: TGTGCCAGCAATCAGGGGGCGAGCAATCAGCCCCAGCATTTT. This translates into CASNQGASNQPQHF.

The chain has TRBV7-8 and TRBJ1-5, with D unresolved. Trimming pared 4 bases from V and 5 bases from J, leaving 12 bases between. This CDR3 is 14 amino acids long. Germline loops: CDR1 SGHVS, CDR2 FQNEAQ. This CDR3 reads CASSSGQSYQPQHF. In DNA form, the CDR3 reads TGTGCCAGCAGCTCTGGGCAGAGCTATCAGCCCCAGCATTTT.

This clone appeared a few times. V and J are TRBV10-3 and TRBJ1-3; a weak D match, TRBD1 (5 bases). V shed 6 bases and J shed 4 bases, with 19 bases lying between them. CDR1 ENHRY and CDR2 SYGVKD come from the germline V gene. CDR3 length: 16 amino acids. CDR3 DNA sequence: TGTGCCATCAGGATGCCGGGGGAGGAGGAAGGAAACACCATATATTTT. Translating it yields CAIRMPGEEEGNTIYF.

The gene calls are TRBV6-6 and TRBJ2-6; D is uncertain. CDR1 is MNHNY and CDR2 is SVGAGI in the germline V gene (reference sequence). This CDR3 has 14 residues. The V and J ends lost 5 bases and 4 bases respectively, with 9 bases between them. The CDR3 DNA sequence: TGTGCCAGCAGTCAACAATTGGGGGCCAACGTCCTGACTTTC. This sequence encodes CASSQQLGANVLTF.

In DNA form, the CDR3 reads TGTGCCAGCTCCCCCCGGGCTAGCGGGAGTTTGAATGAGCAGTTCTTC. As protein: CASSPRASGSLNEQFF. V usage is TRBV18 and J usage is TRBJ2-1; TRBD2 matches at 10 bases. Germline loops: CDR1 KGHSH, CDR2 LQKENI. V lost 6 bases and J lost 7; bases outside the gene matches: 12. This CDR3 has 16 residues.

This chain uses TRBV6-2 or TRBV6-3 with TRBJ2-7; D is perhaps TRBD2 (6 bases). There are 13 residues in the CDR3. Per the germline V gene, CDR1 is MNHEY and CDR2 is SVGEGT. The V end was cut by 5 bases, the J end by 3 bases, with 11 bases between. The CDR3 coding sequence is TGTGCCAGCAGTCGGTCCGGGGGCTACGAGCAGTACTTC. Its protein is CASSRSGGYEQYF.

The V call is TRBV2, the J call TRBJ1-1, with D perhaps TRBD1 (6 bases). Germline-derived CDR1 and CDR2 are SNHLY and FYNNEI. Trimming cost V 6 bases and J 0 bases, with 8 bases left between them. There are 13 residues in the CDR3. The CDR3 spells CASRGQLNTEAFF. As DNA, the CDR3 is TGTGCCAGCAGAGGACAGTTGAACACTGAAGCTTTCTTT.

J is TRBJ1-5 and V is TRBV28; D is unresolved. Germline CDR1 MDHEN, CDR2 SYDVKM. This CDR3 contains 16 residues. V lost 1 base and J lost 4, with 14 bases in between. The CDR3 here is CASSLSGVGSNQPQHF. In nucleotides, the CDR3 is TGTGCCAGCAGTTTATCCGGAGTGGGGAGTAATCAGCCCCAGCATTTT.

This chain joins TRBV4-2 and TRBJ2-7; 10 bases are a match to TRBD2. The CDR3 totals 17 residues. J gave up 5 bases and V 1 base, and 11 bases lay outside the gene matches. The germline CDR1 and CDR2 sequences are LGHNA and YNFKEQ. The CDR3 here is CASSQVASGSRLHEQYF. The CDR3 bases are TGTGCCAGCAGCCAAGTAGCTAGCGGGAGCCGCCTCCACGAGCAGTACTTC.

The chain carries TRBV6-5 and TRBJ1-1, with a possible D match to TRBD1 (5 bases). Per germline, CDR1 MNHEY and CDR2 SVGAGI. CDR3 size: 15 residues. V was cut by 0 bases and J by 3 bases, with 11 bases left in between. CDR3 nucleotides: TGTGCCAGCAGTTACTCCTATCTAGGGGACACTGAAGCTTTCTTT. Translated: CASSYSYLGDTEAFF.

The chain links TRBV18 to TRBJ2-3, with TRBD2 identical over 7 bases. CDR1 KGHSH and CDR2 LQKENI come from the germline V gene. The ends lost 6 bases at V and 6 bases at J; junction bases unmatched: 6. The CDR3 sequence is 13 residues long. The CDR3 DNA follows: TGTGCCAGCTCGCAGACTAGCAGCGATACGCAGTATTTT. Translation: CASSQTSSDTQYF.

V is TRBV5-6 and J is TRBJ1-5; 8 nucleotides agree with TRBD1. J gave up 4 bases and V 4 bases, and 7 bases lay outside the gene matches. This CDR3 spans 15 amino acids. Germline V gene sequence: CDR1 SGHDT, CDR2 YYEEEE. CDR3 in DNA: TGTGCCAGCAGCCTCGGACAGGGCCCTAATCAGCCCCAGCATTTT. Residues: CASSLGQGPNQPQHF. The variable domain in full, with the rest retrieved from reference TRBV5-6 and TRBJ1-5, is DAGVTQSPTHLIKTRGQQVTLRCSPKSGHDTVSWYQQALGQGPQFIFQYYEEEERQRGNFPDRFSGHQFPNYSSELNVNALLLGDSALYLCASSLGQGPNQPQHFGDGTRLSIL.

This clone was detected once. The chain is built from TRBV19 and TRBJ2-7, with 7 bases lining up with TRBD2. The ends lost 5 bases at V and 1 base at J; junction bases unmatched: 11. This CDR3 has 16 amino acids. The germline V gene encodes CDR1 LNHDA and CDR2 SQIVND (reference sequence). CDR3 sequence reads: CASSLSSGGKSYEQYF. The CDR3 coding sequence is TGTGCCAGTAGTCTATCATCCGGGGGGAAGTCCTACGAGCAGTACTTC. Looking up the rest from reference TRBV19 and TRBJ2-7 gives the full variable domain: DGGITQSPKYLFRKEGQNVTLSCEQNLNHDAMYWYRQDPGQGLRLIYYSQIVNDFQKGDIAEGYSVSREKKESFPLTVTSAQKNPTAFYLCASSLSSGGKSYEQYFGPGTRLTVT.

CDR3 bases: TGTGCCACCAGCTGGGGAGGGAATGAAAAACTGTTTTTT. This codes for CATSWGGNEKLFF. The chain uses TRBV15 and TRBJ1-4; no clear D gene. V was trimmed by 5 bases and J by 5 bases, leaving 9 bases between them. Germline CDR1 reads LNHNV; CDR2 reads YYDKDF (reference sequence). The CDR3 is 13 residues long.